This T cell receptor (beta chain) was profiled in a study of blood T cells in healthy people across ages. Using a J-beta primer mix together with a sample-barcoded 5' primer, a second PCR was run for about 6 to 12 cycles. TCRdb itself ran the 5' RACE reads through MiXCR, one entry per CDR3 protein. The sample records about 810,000 distinct CDR3 sequences, under 40% being singletons. Sequencing was carried out using blood. This sequence was found in a man aged 18 to 30 in good health.

CDR3 sequence reads: CASSLGRQGRNIQYF. The CDR3 bases are TGTGCCAGCAGCTTAGGTCGGCAGGGAAGGAACATTCAGTACTTC. V and J are TRBV7-2 and TRBJ2-7; a possible D gene is TRBD1 (5 bases). Gene TRBJ2-4 matches the end of the DNA better, so the J call may be wrong. The length of the CDR3 is 15 residues. Germline values: CDR1 SGHTA, CDR2 FQGNSA.